This section outlines one TCR beta chain sequence together with its context. Its antigen is unidentified. The sample belongs to a study of cytomegalovirus exposure and HLA in healthy donors. Notes on the study in general: Most TCR beta V segments were productive about 87% or about 30% of the time in an earlier analysis.

The germline V gene encodes CDR1 SGHAT and CDR2 FQNNGV. The CDR3 is 14 amino acids. V gave up 5 bases and J gave up 6 bases, with 16 bases separating them. The PCR used 60 Vbeta and 13 Jbeta primers. Assay: immunoSEQ multiplex PCR; the TCRdb copy retains only in-frame clones and omits some. This table holds about 140,000 clones, 65% to 70% found once. The chain carries TRBV11-2 and TRBJ1-2; TRBD1 might be the D (5 bases). This sequence was found in a human donor in good health. The sequenced sample consisted of PBMCs. CDR3 sequence: CASSDRGGLNGYTF. CDR3 nucleotides: TGTGCCAGCAGCGACCGGGGGGGGTTAAATGGCTACACCTTC.